These 10 T cell receptor beta chains share one sample of origin, sequenced in a study of Ad26.COV2.S vaccination and SARS-CoV-2 variants. Assay used: immunoSEQ multiplex PCR; TCRdb lists only in-frame clones, some missing. The sample has about 350,000 clones; around 89% are singletons. Treatment: approximately 18 received Ad26.COV2.S at low or high dose, single or two shots; about 5 received placebo; per-sample allocation not given. Material that was analyzed had been drawn on day 63 after the first vaccine or placebo injection. Sequenced here: peripheral blood, sampled in a trial of Ad26.COV2.S vaccine versus placebo. Every receptor here comes from a person aged 18-65 years who received the Ad26.COV2.S COVID-19 vaccine or a placebo.

This chain links TRBV7-2 with TRBJ2-1; 11 bases align to TRBD2. This CDR3 is 15 amino acids long. Germline V gene sequence: CDR1 SGHTA, CDR2 FQGNSA. Trimming removed 1 base from V and 15 bases from J; junction bases left unmatched: 11. For the CDR3, the DNA is TGTGCCAGCAGCTTAGGGCGGCGTACTAGCGGGAGAATGTTCTTC. Translation: CASSLGRRTSGRMFF.

This sequence joins TRBV30 and TRBJ1-1; possibly TRBD1 for D (5 bases). The CDR3 is made up of 12 amino acids. V was pared by 4 bases and J by 12 bases, with 18 bases between. Germline CDR1 GTSNPN, CDR2 SVGIG (reference sequence). Here the CDR3 DNA reads TGTGCCTGGACCGCCGGACACGATGTAACTTTCTTT. This translates into CAWTAGHDVTFF.

As to this clone: This sample also contains other DNA sequences that code for the same CDR3. The gene calls are TRBV6-5 and TRBJ1-1; D is undetermined. V lost 6 bases to trimming and J lost 1 base, with 12 bases between them. Germline V CDR1 and CDR2: MNHEY, SVGAGI. The CDR3 spans 14 residues. CDR3 sequence (DNA): TGTGCCAGCAGGATAACGGGTGGGAACACTGAAGCTTTCTTT. Translated: CASRITGGNTEAFF.

The genes are TRBV2 and TRBJ2-7; 11 bases align to TRBD1. The germline CDR1 and CDR2 sequences are SNHLY and FYNNEI. The CDR3 covers 15 residues. Unmatched junction bases numbered 4, after V lost 4 bases and J lost 2 bases. The CDR3 loop is CASSGRTGGPYEQYF. The DNA of the CDR3 is TGTGCCAGCAGTGGAAGGACAGGGGGCCCCTACGAGCAGTACTTC.

This chain links TRBV6-2 or TRBV6-3 with TRBJ1-5; 7 bases match TRBD1. The CDR3 runs to 20 residues. CDR1 is MNHEY and CDR2 is SVGEGT in the germline V gene. The ends lost 4 bases at V and 0 bases at J; junction bases unmatched: 18. The CDR3: CASSSPAPGQRLYSNQPQHF. The CDR3 DNA follows: TGTGCCAGCAGTTCACCTGCACCGGGACAGAGACTCTATAGCAATCAGCCCCAGCATTTT.

The chain uses TRBV3-1 (or the pseudogene TRBV3-2) and TRBJ2-5; tentatively, D is TRBD1 (5 bases). V lost 0 bases and J 7 bases, leaving 18 bases between the germline ends. CDR1 is LGHDT, CDR2 YNNKEL, per germline (reference sequence). There are 16 residues in the CDR3. CDR3 nucleotide sequence: TGTGCCAGCAGCCAAGAAATGGACATCTACCCCGGGACCCAGTACTTC. Amino acid sequence: CASSQEMDIYPGTQYF.

In this sample, this clone turned up once. The J gene is TRBJ2-1, the V gene TRBV12-5; TRBD2 matches at 14 bases. CDR1 and CDR2 from the germline V gene are LGHNT and FRNRAP. The CDR3 is 19 amino acids. After removal of 0 bases from V and 5 bases from J, the junction contained 9 bases not matched to a gene. The CDR3 spells CASGLVWGLAGEGHNEQFF. The CDR3 DNA reads TGTGCTAGTGGTTTGGTATGGGGACTAGCGGGAGAAGGCCACAATGAGCAGTTCTTC.

J is TRBJ1-2 and V is TRBV4-1; the D gene is possibly TRBD1 (6 bases). The CDR3 has 15 amino acids. Germline V gene sequence: CDR1 MGHRA, CDR2 YSYEKL. The V gene lost 1 base and the J gene lost 2 bases, with 11 bases spanning the gap. In nucleotides, the CDR3 is TGCGCCAGCAGCCAAGTCCTGGACAGCAACTATGGCTACACCTTC. It yields the protein CASSQVLDSNYGYTF.

The chain recombines TRBV7-2 with TRBJ2-7, with unresolved D. Germline V gene sequence: CDR1 SGHTA, CDR2 FQGNSA. This CDR3 region has 14 residues. V was clipped by 1 base and J by 6 bases, with 13 bases between them. The CDR3 DNA sequence: TGTGCCAGCAGCTTAGGCCAGGCCCCCCTCGAGCAGTACTTC. Translation gives CASSLGQAPLEQYF.

The genes are TRBV19 and TRBJ2-1; 8 nucleotides agree with TRBD2. The CDR3 runs 14 residues. In germline, CDR1 is LNHDA, CDR2 SQIVND (reference sequence). V dropped 5 bases and J dropped 6; count of bases not matched to a gene: 6. The CDR3 loop reads CASSPQRESNEQFF. DNA for the CDR3: TGTGCCAGTAGTCCGCAGCGGGAGAGCAATGAGCAGTTCTTC.